The text below deals with one T cell receptor (beta chain). TCRdb fed the PCR reads into MiXCR, producing one record per CDR3 protein. This table holds around 5,100 distinct CDR3 sequences, about half found once. Donors had localized lung adenocarcinoma, a non-small cell lung cancer. This sample was taken from a study of CD4 and CD8 cells across lung adenocarcinoma regions. V lost 4 bases and J 12 bases, leaving 10 bases between the germline ends. CDR1 and CDR2 from the germline V gene are SGHAT and FQNNGV. The CDR3 contains 11 residues. The sequencing sample was made of CD8+ T cells from the margin of a lung tumor. The TCR sequence derives from a male donor with lung adenocarcinoma. The CD4 and CD8 labels of this study may be unreliable. This chain connects TRBV11-2 to TRBJ2-1; D call uncertain. The CDR3 reads CASSSGPAQFF. For the CDR3, the DNA is TGTGCCAGCAGCTCCGGGCCGGCGCAGTTCTTC.